This T cell receptor beta chain derives from a study of CXCR3-negative and CXCR3-positive naive CD8 T cells. Regarding the study as a whole: Diversity was high in both naive subsets and much lower in memory cells.

The CDR3 sequence is 18 residues long. The germline CDR1 and CDR2 sequences are MNHEY and SVGAGI. TRB cDNA was prepared as libraries by UMI-labeled 5' RACE. After re-calling the 5' RACE reads, TCRdb lists one entry per CDR3 protein, DNA absent. This sample's table reports about 58,000 distinct CDR3 sequences. Concerning this clonotype: What it binds is unknown.

The sample consisted of naive CXCR3- CD8+ T cells from blood. Subset reported: CD45RO-CCR7+CD27+CD95- naive CD8+ T cells lacking CXCR3 (TNR3-). This TCR came from a human donor in good health. Some clones in this sample may be carry-over from other donors' samples. V usage is TRBV6-5 and J usage is TRBJ1-1; TCRdb designates TRBD1, a call that cannot be tested without DNA. The CDR3 loop reads CASSYSITQGIINTEAFF.